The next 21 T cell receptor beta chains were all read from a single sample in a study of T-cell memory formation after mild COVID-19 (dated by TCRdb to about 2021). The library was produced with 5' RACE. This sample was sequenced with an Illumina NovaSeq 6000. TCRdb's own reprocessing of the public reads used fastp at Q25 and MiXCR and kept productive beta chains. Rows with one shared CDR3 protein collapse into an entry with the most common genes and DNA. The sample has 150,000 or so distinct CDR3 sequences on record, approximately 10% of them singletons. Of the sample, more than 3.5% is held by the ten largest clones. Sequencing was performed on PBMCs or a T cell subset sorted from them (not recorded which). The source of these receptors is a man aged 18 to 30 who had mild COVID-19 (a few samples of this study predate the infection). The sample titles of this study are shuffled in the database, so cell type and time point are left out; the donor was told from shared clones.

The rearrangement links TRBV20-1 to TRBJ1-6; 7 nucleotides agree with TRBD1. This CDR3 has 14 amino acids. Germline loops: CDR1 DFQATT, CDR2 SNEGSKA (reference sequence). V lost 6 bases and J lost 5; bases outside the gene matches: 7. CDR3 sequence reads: CSAVRDSNNSPLHF. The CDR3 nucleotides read TGCAGTGCCGTCCGGGACAGCAATAATTCACCCCTCCACTTT.

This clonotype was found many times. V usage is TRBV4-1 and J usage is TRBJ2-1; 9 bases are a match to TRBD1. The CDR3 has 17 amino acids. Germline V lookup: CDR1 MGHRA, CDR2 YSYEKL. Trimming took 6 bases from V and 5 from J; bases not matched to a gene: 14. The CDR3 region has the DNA TGCGCCAGCAGGACTCCGGGACAGGGCGTTCGGAACAATGAGCAGTTCTTC. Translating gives CASRTPGQGVRNNEQFF.

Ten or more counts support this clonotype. CDR3 nucleotide sequence: TGCAGTGCTCAGATTCCCCGACTAGCGGGGGGCCTTAATGATGGTACGCAGTATTTT. This codes for CSAQIPRLAGGLNDGTQYF. The V call is TRBV20-1, the J call TRBJ2-3, with 13 bases aligning to TRBD2. Germline CDR1 reads DFQATT; CDR2 reads SNEGSKA (reference sequence). V shed 5 bases and J 8 bases; nucleotides not matched to a gene: 22. This CDR3 comprises 19 residues.

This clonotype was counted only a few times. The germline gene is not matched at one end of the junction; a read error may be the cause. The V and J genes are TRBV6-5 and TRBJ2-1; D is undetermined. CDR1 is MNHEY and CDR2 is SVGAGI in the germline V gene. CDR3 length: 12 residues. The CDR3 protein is CASRYIWGEQFF. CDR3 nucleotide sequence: TGTGCCAGCCGTTATATCTGGGGAGAGCAGTTCTTC.

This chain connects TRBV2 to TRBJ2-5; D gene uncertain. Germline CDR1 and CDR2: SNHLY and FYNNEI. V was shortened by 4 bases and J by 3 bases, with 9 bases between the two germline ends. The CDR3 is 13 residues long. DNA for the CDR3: TGTGCCAGCAGTGTCGGGCTAGAAGAGACCCAGTACTTC. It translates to CASSVGLEETQYF. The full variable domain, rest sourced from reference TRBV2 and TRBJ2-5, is EPEVTQTPSHQVTQMGQEVILRCVPISNHLYFYWYRQILGQKVEFLVSFYNNEISEKSEIFDDQFSVERPDGSNFTLKIRSTKLEDSAMYFCASSVGLEETQYFGPGTRLLVL.

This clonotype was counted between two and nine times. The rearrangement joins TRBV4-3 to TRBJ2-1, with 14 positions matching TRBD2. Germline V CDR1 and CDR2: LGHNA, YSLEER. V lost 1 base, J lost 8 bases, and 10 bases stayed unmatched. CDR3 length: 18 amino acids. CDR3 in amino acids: CASSQGTTSGGASHEQFF. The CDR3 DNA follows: TGCGCCAGCAGCCAAGGAACGACTAGCGGGGGGGCTTCACATGAGCAGTTCTTC.

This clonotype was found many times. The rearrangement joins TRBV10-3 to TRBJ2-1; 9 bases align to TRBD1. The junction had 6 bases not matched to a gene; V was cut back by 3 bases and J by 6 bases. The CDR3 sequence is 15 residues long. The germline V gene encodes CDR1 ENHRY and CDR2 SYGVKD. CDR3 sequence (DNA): TGTGCCATCAGTGAACCCCGGGACAGGGCCAATGAGCAGTTCTTC. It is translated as CAISEPRDRANEQFF.

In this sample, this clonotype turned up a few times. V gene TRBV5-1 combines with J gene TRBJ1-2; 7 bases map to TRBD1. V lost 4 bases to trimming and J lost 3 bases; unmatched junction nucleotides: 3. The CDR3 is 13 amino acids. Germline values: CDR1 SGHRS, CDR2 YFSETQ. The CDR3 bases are TGCGCCAGCAGCCCAACAGGGGACTATGGCTACACCTTC. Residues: CASSPTGDYGYTF. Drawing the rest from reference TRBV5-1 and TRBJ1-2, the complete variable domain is KAGVTQTPRYLIKTRGQQVTLSCSPISGHRSVSWYQQTPGQGLQFLFEYFSETQRNKGNFPGRFSGRQFSNSRSEMNVSTLELGDSALYLCASSPTGDYGYTFGSGTRLTVV.

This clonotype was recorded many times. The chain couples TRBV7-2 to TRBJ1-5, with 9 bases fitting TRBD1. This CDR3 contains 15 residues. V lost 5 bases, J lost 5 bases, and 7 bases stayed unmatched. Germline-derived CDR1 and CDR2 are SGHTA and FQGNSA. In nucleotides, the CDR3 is TGTGCCAGCAGCCACCCACAGGGGGCTCATCAGCCCCAGCATTTT. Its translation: CASSHPQGAHQPQHF.

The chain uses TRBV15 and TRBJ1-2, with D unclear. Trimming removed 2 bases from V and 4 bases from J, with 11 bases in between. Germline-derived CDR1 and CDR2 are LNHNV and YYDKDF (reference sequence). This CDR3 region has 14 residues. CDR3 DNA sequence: TGTGCCACCAGCAGATCTGACATCGGCTATGGCTACACCTTC. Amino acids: CATSRSDIGYGYTF.

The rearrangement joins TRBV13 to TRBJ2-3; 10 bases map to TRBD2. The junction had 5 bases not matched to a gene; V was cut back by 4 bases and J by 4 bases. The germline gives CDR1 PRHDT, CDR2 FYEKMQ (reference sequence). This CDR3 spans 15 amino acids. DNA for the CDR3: TGTGCCAGCAGCTCCACTAGCGGGGAGCCAGATACGCAGTATTTT. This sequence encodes CASSSTSGEPDTQYF.

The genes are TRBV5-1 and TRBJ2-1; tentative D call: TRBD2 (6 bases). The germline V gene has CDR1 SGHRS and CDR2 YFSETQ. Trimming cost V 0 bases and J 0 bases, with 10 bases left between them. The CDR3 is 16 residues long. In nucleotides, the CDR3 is TGCGCCAGCAGCTTGGGTTCCGGGAGCTCCTACAATGAGCAGTTCTTC. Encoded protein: CASSLGSGSSYNEQFF.

The CDR3 DNA reads as TGTGCCAGCAGCCCGACCGGTTTTACTCCTCCATCGGGAGGCTACACCTTC. Its protein product is CASSPTGFTPPSGGYTF. This rearrangement joins TRBV7-3 to TRBJ1-2; no clear D gene. This CDR3 is 17 amino acids long. Trimming cost V 5 bases and J 8 bases, with 27 bases left between them. The V gene's germline CDR1 is SGHTA and CDR2 FQGTGA. The full variable domain, its missing parts supplied by reference TRBV7-3 and TRBJ1-2, is GAGVSQTPSNKVTEKGKYVELRCDPISGHTALYWYRQSLGQGPEFLIYFQGTGAADDSGLPNDRFFAVRPEGSVSTLKIQRTERGDSAVYLCASSPTGFTPPSGGYTFGSGTRLTVV.

In DNA, the CDR3 is TGCAGCGCGAAACCGGTAGGCCCAGATACGCAGTATTTT. Its protein product is CSAKPVGPDTQYF. V is TRBV29-1 and J is TRBJ2-3; D is unresolved. This CDR3 contains 13 residues. V was clipped by 7 bases and J by 4 bases, with 15 bases between them. Germline assignment: CDR1 SQVTM and CDR2 ANQGSEA.

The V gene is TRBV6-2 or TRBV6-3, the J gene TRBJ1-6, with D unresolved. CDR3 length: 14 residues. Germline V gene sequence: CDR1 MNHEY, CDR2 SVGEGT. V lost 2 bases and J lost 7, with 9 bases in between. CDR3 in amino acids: CASSYVPLNSPLHF. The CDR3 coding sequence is TGTGCCAGCAGTTACGTACCTTTGAATTCACCCCTCCACTTT.

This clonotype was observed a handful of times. CDR3 loop: CSASGSTDTQYF. CDR3 sequence (DNA): TGCAGTGCTAGTGGGAGCACAGATACGCAGTATTTT. J is TRBJ2-3 and V is TRBV20-1, with D unresolved. The CDR3 contains 12 residues. V was cut by 3 bases and J by 0 bases, with 4 bases left in between. Germline V gene lookup returns CDR1 DFQATT and CDR2 SNEGSKA (reference sequence).

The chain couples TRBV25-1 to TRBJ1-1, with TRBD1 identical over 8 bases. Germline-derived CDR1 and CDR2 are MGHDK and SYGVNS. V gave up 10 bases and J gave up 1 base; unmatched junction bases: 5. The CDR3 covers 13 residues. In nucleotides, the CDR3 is TGTGCCACGACCGGGACAGGGAACACTGAAGCTTTCTTT. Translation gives CATTGTGNTEAFF.

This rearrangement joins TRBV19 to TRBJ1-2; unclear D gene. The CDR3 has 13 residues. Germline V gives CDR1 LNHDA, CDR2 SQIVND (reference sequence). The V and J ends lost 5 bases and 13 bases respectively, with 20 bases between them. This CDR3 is CASSPEVRRSFTF. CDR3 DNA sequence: TGTGCCAGTAGTCCGGAGGTACGTCGGTCTTTCACCTTC.

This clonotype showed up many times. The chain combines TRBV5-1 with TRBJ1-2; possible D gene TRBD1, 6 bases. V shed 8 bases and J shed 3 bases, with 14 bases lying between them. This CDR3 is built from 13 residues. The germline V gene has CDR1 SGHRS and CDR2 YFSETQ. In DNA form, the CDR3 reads TGCGCCAGTCAACAGGGCCGGGACTATGGCTACACCTTC. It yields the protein CASQQGRDYGYTF. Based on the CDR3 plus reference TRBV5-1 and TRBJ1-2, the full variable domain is KAGVTQTPRYLIKTRGQQVTLSCSPISGHRSVSWYQQTPGQGLQFLFEYFSETQRNKGNFPGRFSGRQFSNSRSEMNVSTLELGDSALYLCASQQGRDYGYTFGSGTRLTVV.

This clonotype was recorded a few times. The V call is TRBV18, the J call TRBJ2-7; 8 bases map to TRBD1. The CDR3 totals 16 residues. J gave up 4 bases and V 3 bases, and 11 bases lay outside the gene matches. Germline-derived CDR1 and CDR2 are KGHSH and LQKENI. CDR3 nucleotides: TGTGCCAGCTCACCGCAATCGGGACAGGTCCTTTACGAGCAGTACGTC. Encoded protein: CASSPQSGQVLYEQYV.

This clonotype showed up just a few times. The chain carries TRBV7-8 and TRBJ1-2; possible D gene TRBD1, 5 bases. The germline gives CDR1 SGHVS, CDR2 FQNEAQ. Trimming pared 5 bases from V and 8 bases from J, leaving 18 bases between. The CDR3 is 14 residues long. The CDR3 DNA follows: TGTGCCAGCAGCCCAGACACCGGGGCAGGAGGCTACACCTTC. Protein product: CASSPDTGAGGYTF.